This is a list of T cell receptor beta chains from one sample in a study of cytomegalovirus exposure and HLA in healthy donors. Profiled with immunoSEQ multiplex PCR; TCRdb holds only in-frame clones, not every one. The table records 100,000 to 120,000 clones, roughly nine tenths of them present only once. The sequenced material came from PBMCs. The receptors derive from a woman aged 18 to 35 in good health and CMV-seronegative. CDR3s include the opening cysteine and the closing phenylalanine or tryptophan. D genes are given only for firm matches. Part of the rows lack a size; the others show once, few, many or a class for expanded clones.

TGTGCCAGCAGCTTAGCGGTAGAACGCGGGGAGCTGTTTTTT,CASSLAVERGELFF,TRBJ2-2,TRBV11-2,.,.
TGCGCCAGCAGCGACAACAGGCGGGGCGAAAAACTGTTTTTT,CASSDNRRGEKLFF,TRBJ1-4,TRBV5-1,.,.
TGTGCCAGTACACCAGGGGAGAGGACTGAAGCTTTCTTT,CASTPGERTEAFF,TRBJ1-1,TRBV19,.,.
TGCAGCGCAGGGACACCGGGGATGGCTGAAGCTTTCTTT,CSAGTPGMAEAFF,TRBJ1-1,TRBV29-1,.,.
TGTGCCAGCTCACTCGGTTACGAGCAGTACTTC,CASSLGYEQYF,TRBJ2-7,TRBV18,.,few
TGTGCCGTTAGGGGGGGACCGAGCTCCTACAATGAGCAGTTCTTC,CAVRGGPSSYNEQFF,TRBJ2-1,TRBV19,.,.
TGTGCCATCCCGAGGAGTATTATGAACACTGAAGCTTTCTTT,CAIPRSIMNTEAFF,TRBJ1-1,TRBV5-4,.,.
TGTGCCAGCAGTCCCACCGCGGGGTATGGCTACACCTTC,CASSPTAGYGYTF,TRBJ1-2,TRBV6-1,.,.
TGTGCCAGCAGTTTACGGCAGGGGGCGGAGTACTTC,CASSLRQGAEYF,TRBJ2-7,TRBV27,TRBD1,.
TGTGCCAGCAGTTACGAGGGCCCAGAGGAAGAGCAGTACTTC,CASSYEGPEEEQYF,TRBJ2-7,TRBV6-5,.,.
TGCGCCAGCAGCTTGGGGGGACAACACAATGAGCAGTTCTTC,CASSLGGQHNEQFF,TRBJ2-1,TRBV5-1,.,.
TGTGTCTTACGATGGAGGGAGGGCGAGGATTCACCCCTCCACTTT,CVLRWREGEDSPLHF,TRBJ1-6,TRBV9,.,.
TGCGCCAGCAGCCAGACGGAGAAACAAGAGACCCAGTACTTC,CASSQTEKQETQYF,TRBJ2-5,TRBV4-1,.,.
TGTGCCAGCTCACCGTACCAACAGGGGGCGGACACTGAAGCTTTCTTT,CASSPYQQGADTEAFF,TRBJ1-1,TRBV18,TRBD1,.
TGTGCCAGCAGCTTAACAACAGGGGACGACGGGGAGCTGTTTTTT,CASSLTTGDDGELFF,TRBJ2-2,TRBV11-3,TRBD1,once
TGTGCCAGCAGCATAGCAGGGGATACTGAAGCTTTCTTT,CASSIAGDTEAFF,TRBJ1-1,TRBV28,.,.
TGTGCCAGCAGCTTGACTAGCGGGGGGACAAACTACGAGCAGTACTTC,CASSLTSGGTNYEQYF,TRBJ2-7,TRBV7-2,TRBD2,.
TGTGCCAGCAGCTTAGATAATTTCTACGAGCAGTACTTC,CASSLDNFYEQYF,TRBJ2-7,TRBV11-2,.,.
TGTGCCAGCAGCTCCGGACAGGTTCTAAATGAAAAACTGTTTTTT,CASSSGQVLNEKLFF,TRBJ1-4,TRBV9,TRBD1,.
TGTGCCAGCAGTGACTCGAGCAGGGGAATAAGCTATGGCTACACCTTC,CASSDSSRGISYGYTF,TRBJ1-2,TRBV6-4,.,.
TGCGCCAGCAGGGATACTAGCGTAGAGCAGTTCTTC,CASRDTSVEQFF,TRBJ2-1,TRBV10-2,TRBD2,.
TGTGCCAGCTCACCAGAAGGACTGTTAGCCAAAAACATTCAGTACTTC,CASSPEGLLAKNIQYF,TRBJ2-4,TRBV18,.,.
TGTGCCAGCGGGAACAGGGGAGAACGAGAGACCCAGTACTTC,CASGNRGERETQYF,TRBJ2-5,TRBV7-8,TRBD1,.
TGCGCCAGCAGCTTCCAGGAGACCCAGTACTTC,CASSFQETQYF,TRBJ2-5,TRBV5-1,.,.
TGTGCCAGCAGCTCGCTTAGCTCTAGCGGGATGGGGGATACGCAGTATTTT,CASSSLSSSGMGDTQYF,TRBJ2-3,TRBV5-4,TRBD2,.
TGTGCCAGCAGCGTAGTTCCCCTGGGGCAAGGAGATGAAAAACTGTTTTTT,CASSVVPLGQGDEKLFF,TRBJ1-4,TRBV9,.,.
TGTGCCAGCAGTCCCCAGACAGTTTTCAGCTCCTACGAGCAGTACTTC,CASSPQTVFSSYEQYF,TRBJ2-7,TRBV28,.,.
TGTGCCAGCAGCCGCGACTCCATCCGCCACACAGATACGCAGTATTTT,CASSRDSIRHTDTQYF,TRBJ2-3,TRBV11-2,.,.
TGTGCCAGTCTACGGACACTTTCCACTGAAGCTTTCTTT,CASLRTLSTEAFF,TRBJ1-1,TRBV28,.,.
TGCGCCAGCAGCCCGACAGGGGGCCTGAGGCAGCCCCAGCATTTT,CASSPTGGLRQPQHF,TRBJ1-5,TRBV5-1,TRBD1,once
TGTGCCAGCAGGACAGGGGGAAACACCATATATTTT,CASRTGGNTIYF,TRBJ1-3,TRBV7-9,TRBD1,.
TGTGCCAGCAGTTACTCGACTAGCAACACCGGGGAGCTGTTTTTT,CASSYSTSNTGELFF,TRBJ2-2,TRBV6-5,TRBD2,.